The rows below give T cell receptor beta chains drawn from one sample of a study of T cell responses to AZD1222 COVID-19 vaccine. The repertoire was sequenced with immunoSEQ multiplex PCR; TCRdb's copy has only in-frame clones and lacks some. The sample consists of fewer than 95,000 clones, more than 85% of them appearing once. Sequencing used peripheral blood, obtained 28 days after the second AZD1222 dose. The receptor source for this set is an adult who received the AZD1222 COVID-19 vaccine. Both conserved end residues are part of each CDR3. A D gene is named only where the DNA matches it firmly. Clone size appears in some rows only: once, few, many, or a class for an expanded clone.

D	V	J	size	CDR3	DNA
.	TRBV11-3	TRBJ2-1	.	CASSKRGRTYNEQFF	TGTGCCAGCAGTAAAAGGGGGAGAACCTACAATGAGCAGTTCTTC
TRBD2	TRBV19	TRBJ2-1	.	CASSSRGLAGSNEQFF	TGTGCCAGTAGTAGCCGGGGACTAGCGGGAAGCAATGAGCAGTTCTTC
.	TRBV6-5	TRBJ1-3	.	CASQGFDDTIYF	TGTGCCAGTCAGGGTTTCGACGACACCATATATTTT
.	TRBV28	TRBJ2-2	.	CASRTANTGELFF	TGTGCCAGCCGGACAGCGAACACCGGGGAGCTGTTTTTT
TRBD1	TRBV19	TRBJ2-7	.	CASSMGQIYEQYF	TGTGCCAGTAGTATGGGACAGATCTACGAGCAGTACTTC
.	TRBV29-1	TRBJ1-1	.	CSVGALIVNTEAFF	TGCAGCGTTGGGGCACTAATCGTGAACACTGAAGCTTTCTTT
.	TRBV2	TRBJ1-1	.	CASGMTSRNTEAFF	TGTGCCAGCGGTATGACGTCTCGAAACACTGAAGCTTTCTTT
TRBD2	TRBV6-2/TRBV6-3	TRBJ2-3	.	CASSRLAGTTDTQYF	TGTGCCAGCAGTCGACTAGCGGGGACCACAGATACGCAGTATTTT
TRBD2	TRBV30	TRBJ2-5	.	CAWSAGISGETQYF	TGTGCCTGGAGTGCCGGTATTAGCGGGGAGACCCAGTACTTC
TRBD2	TRBV5-4	TRBJ2-7	.	CASTHPGLAAYEQYF	TGTGCCAGCACCCACCCCGGACTAGCGGCCTACGAGCAGTACTTC
TRBD1	TRBV7-9	TRBJ1-6	.	CASSLAGGQGYNSPLHF	TGTGCCAGCAGCTTAGCTGGTGGACAGGGCTATAATTCACCCCTCCACTTT
TRBD2	TRBV11-2	TRBJ2-1	.	CASRTSRTSGRGYNEQFF	TGTGCCAGCAGAACGAGTAGGACTAGCGGGAGAGGCTACAATGAGCAGTTCTTC
TRBD1	TRBV28	TRBJ1-6	.	CASRQGDRSPLHF	TGTGCCAGCAGGCAGGGGGATCGTTCACCCCTCCACTTT
.	TRBV5-1	TRBJ2-7	.	CASSLDRYGGEQYF	TGCGCCAGCAGCTTGGACCGCTACGGGGGCGAGCAGTACTTC
.	TRBV5-1	TRBJ2-1	.	CASSSSPLGGEQFF	TGCGCCAGCAGCTCTTCCCCTTTAGGGGGTGAGCAGTTCTTC
.	TRBV20-1	TRBJ2-1	once	CSASPSRGDNEQFF	TGCAGTGCTAGTCCTAGTAGGGGCGACAATGAGCAGTTCTTC
.	TRBV19	TRBJ1-6	.	CASRWGANSPLHF	TGTGCCAGTAGATGGGGGGCAAATTCACCCCTCCACTTT
.	TRBV3-1/TRBV3-2	TRBJ2-1	.	CAAKTPGRPSSYNEQFF	TGTGCCGCCAAAACTCCGGGACGGCCTAGCTCCTACAATGAGCAGTTCTTC
.	TRBV7-7	TRBJ2-2	.	CASSPHGDIDTGELFF	TGTGCCAGCAGCCCCCATGGGGACATAGACACCGGGGAGCTGTTTTTT
.	TRBV28	TRBJ2-7	.	CASSLFEQYF	TGTGCCAGCAGTTTATTCGAGCAGTACTTC
.	TRBV7-9	TRBJ1-3	.	CASSQTANTIYF	TGTGCCAGCAGCCAGACGGCGAACACCATATATTTT
.	TRBV11-2	TRBJ2-7	.	CASSFDGYEQYF	TGTGCCAGCAGTTTCGACGGTTACGAGCAGTACTTC
.	TRBV9	TRBJ2-3	.	CASSVGAGPDTQYF	TGTGCCAGCAGCGTAGGGGCCGGTCCAGATACGCAGTATTTT
.	TRBV6-5	TRBJ2-7	.	CASSRTISYEQYF	TGTGCCAGCAGTCGGACAATCTCCTACGAGCAGTACTTC
TRBD2	TRBV5-1	TRBJ2-5	.	CASSFGRGEETQYF	TGCGCCAGCAGCTTCGGACGGGGGGAAGAGACCCAGTACTTC
.	TRBV29-1	TRBJ2-7	.	CSVEATGRPGEQYF	TGCAGCGTTGAAGCGACGGGTCGGCCGGGGGAGCAGTACTTC
.	TRBV5-4	TRBJ2-2	few	CASSRDGSLNTGELFF	TGTGCCAGCAGCCGGGACGGATCCCTGAACACCGGGGAGCTGTTTTTT
TRBD2	TRBV7-2	TRBJ2-1	.	CASSLVASGSMGNEQFF	TGTGCCAGCAGCTTAGTCGCTAGCGGGAGTATGGGCAATGAGCAGTTCTTC
.	TRBV15	TRBJ1-4	.	CATSRDSPRANEKLFF	TGTGCCACCAGCAGAGATTCCCCCAGGGCTAATGAAAAACTGTTTTTT
TRBD2	TRBV4-1	TRBJ2-1	.	CASSLREDYEQFF	TGCGCCAGCAGCCTGCGGGAGGACTATGAGCAGTTCTTC
.	TRBV7-9	TRBJ2-1	once	CASSPRVAAYNEQFF	TGTGCCAGCAGCCCCCGGGTAGCGGCGTACAATGAGCAGTTCTTC
.	TRBV6-5	TRBJ1-2	.	CASQLGAEWSYGYTF	TGTGCCAGCCAATTAGGGGCCGAGTGGAGCTATGGCTACACCTTC